The source of this T cell receptor beta chain is a study of OX40 agonist ivuxolimab in advanced cancers. With autoimmune disease history or systemic immunosuppression, patients were excluded. The length of the CDR3 is 13 residues. The V and J ends lost 7 bases and 4 bases, in that order; junction bases with no gene match: 3. The germline V gene has CDR1 SNHLY and CDR2 FYNNEI. Measured with immunoSEQ multiplex PCR; TCRdb has only the in-frame clones, and not every one. The sample comprises around 66,000 clones, approximately 81% of which are singletons, and approximately 4% rests with the top ten. This chain connects TRBV2 to TRBJ2-1, with TRBD2 matching over 8 bases. This receptor was obtained from an adult with an advanced solid tumor such as melanoma, head and neck, liver or kidney cancer. The sequenced sample was CD4+ or CD8+ T cells sorted from blood, obtained in a trial of the OX40 agonist ivuxolimab. CDR3 DNA sequence: TGTGCCAGCAAACTAGCGGAATACAATGAGCAGTTCTTC. Amino acid sequence: CASKLAEYNEQFF.